This TCR beta chain was captured in a study of regulatory T cells in long-lasting Graves disease. This clonotype was counted between two and nine times. The CDR3 length is 14 residues. Deletions cut 0 bases from V and 8 bases from J, with 14 bases between. Germline values: CDR1 MNHNS, CDR2 SASEGT. Time point here: newly diagnosed GD, antithyroid drugs for less than 3 months. Generation of the TCR library employed RNA extracted from PBMCs. Library construction for TCR beta used iRepertoire HTBI primers and Arm-PCR of CDR3 regions. Each CDR3 protein is one row after TCRdb ran MiXCR on the multiplex PCR reads. Seen here are around 500,000 distinct CDR3 sequences, 12% observed once, and the top ten hold 7.5% to 9%. Separately, the same data were catalogued under a study of T cells in Graves' hyperthyroidism and ophthalmopathy. In that study: In the first-round RT-PCR of the TCR CDR3, the HTBI primer set was used.

The gene calls are TRBV6-1 and TRBJ2-7, with D hard to call. This specimen consisted of peripheral blood mononuclear cells (PBMCs), obtained at new diagnosis, from a patient treated with antithyroid drugs. This clonotype was sampled from a woman in her twenties or thirties with Graves disease. CDR3 residues: CASSEARGIFKQYF. The CDR3 coding sequence is TGTGCCAGCAGTGAAGCGCGTGGGATCTTCAAGCAGTACTTC.